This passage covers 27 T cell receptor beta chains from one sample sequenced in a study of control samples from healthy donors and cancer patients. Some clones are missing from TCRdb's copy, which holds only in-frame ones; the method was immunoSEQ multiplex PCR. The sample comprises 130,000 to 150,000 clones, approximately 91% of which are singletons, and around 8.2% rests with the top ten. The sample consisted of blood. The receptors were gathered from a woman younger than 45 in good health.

CDR3 loop: CASSPQEVGGADTQYF. CDR3 nucleotide sequence: TGTGCCAGCAGTCCCCAAGAGGTGGGGGGGGCAGATACGCAGTATTTT. The chain is built from TRBV28 and TRBJ2-3, with 7 bases fitting TRBD2. The CDR3 runs to 16 residues. Trimming at V came to 5 bases and at J to 4 bases, leaving 12 bases not matched to a gene. Germline V CDR1 and CDR2: MDHEN, SYDVKM.

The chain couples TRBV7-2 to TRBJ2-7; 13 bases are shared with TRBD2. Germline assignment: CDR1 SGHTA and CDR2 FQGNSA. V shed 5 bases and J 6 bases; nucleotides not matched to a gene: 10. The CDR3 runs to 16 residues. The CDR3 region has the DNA TGTGCCAGCAGCCCAAGACTAGCGGGAGGACAGGGCGAGCAGTACTTC. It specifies CASSPRLAGGQGEQYF.

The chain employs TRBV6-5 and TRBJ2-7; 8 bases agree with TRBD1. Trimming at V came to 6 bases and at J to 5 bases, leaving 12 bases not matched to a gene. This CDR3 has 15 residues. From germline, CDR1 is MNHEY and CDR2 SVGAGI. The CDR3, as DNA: TGTGCCAGCAGGGAGAGTAAACAGGGGGTCAACGAGCAGTACTTC. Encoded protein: CASRESKQGVNEQYF.

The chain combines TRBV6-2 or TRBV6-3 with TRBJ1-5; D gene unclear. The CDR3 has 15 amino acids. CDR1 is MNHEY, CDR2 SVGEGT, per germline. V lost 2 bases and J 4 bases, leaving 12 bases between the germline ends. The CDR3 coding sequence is TGTGCCAGCAGTTACGGTACAGAGCATAATCAGCCCCAGCATTTT. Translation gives CASSYGTEHNQPQHF.

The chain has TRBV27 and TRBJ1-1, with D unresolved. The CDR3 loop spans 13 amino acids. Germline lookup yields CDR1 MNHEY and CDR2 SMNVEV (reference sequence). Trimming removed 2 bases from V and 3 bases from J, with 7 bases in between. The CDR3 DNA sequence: TGTGCCAGCAGTTTAGGGGTGCACACTGAAGCTTTCTTT. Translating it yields CASSLGVHTEAFF.

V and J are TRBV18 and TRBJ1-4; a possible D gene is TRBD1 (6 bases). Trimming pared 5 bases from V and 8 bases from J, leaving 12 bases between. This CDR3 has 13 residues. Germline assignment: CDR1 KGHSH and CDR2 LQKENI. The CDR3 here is CASSYGGWEKLFF. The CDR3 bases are TGTGCCAGCTCATACGGGGGCTGGGAAAAACTGTTTTTT.

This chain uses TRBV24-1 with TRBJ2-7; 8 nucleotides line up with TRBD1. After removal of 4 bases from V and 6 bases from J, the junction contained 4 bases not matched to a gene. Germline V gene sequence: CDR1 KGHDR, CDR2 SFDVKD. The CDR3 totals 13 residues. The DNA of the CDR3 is TGTGCCACCAGTGACCGTGGACAGGGCGAGCAGTACTTC. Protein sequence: CATSDRGQGEQYF.

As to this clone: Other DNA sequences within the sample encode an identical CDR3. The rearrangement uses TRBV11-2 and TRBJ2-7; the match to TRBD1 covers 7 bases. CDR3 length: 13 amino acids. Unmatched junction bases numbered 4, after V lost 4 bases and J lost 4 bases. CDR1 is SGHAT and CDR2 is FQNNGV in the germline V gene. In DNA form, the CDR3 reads TGTGCCAGCAGCTCGGGACAGACATACGAGCAGTACTTC. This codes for CASSSGQTYEQYF.

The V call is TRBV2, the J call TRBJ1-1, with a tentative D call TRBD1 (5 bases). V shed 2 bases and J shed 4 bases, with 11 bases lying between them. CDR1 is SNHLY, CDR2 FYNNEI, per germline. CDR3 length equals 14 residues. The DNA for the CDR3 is TGTGCCAGCAGTGAAATGGGTGGGGGCACTGAAGCTTTCTTT. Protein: CASSEMGGGTEAFF.

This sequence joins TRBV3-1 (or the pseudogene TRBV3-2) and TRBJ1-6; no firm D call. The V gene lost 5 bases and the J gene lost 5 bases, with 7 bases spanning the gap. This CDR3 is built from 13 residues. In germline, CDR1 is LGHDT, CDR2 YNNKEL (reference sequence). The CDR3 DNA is TGTGCCAGCAGCGGCAGCCATAATTCACCCCTCCACTTT. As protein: CASSGSHNSPLHF.

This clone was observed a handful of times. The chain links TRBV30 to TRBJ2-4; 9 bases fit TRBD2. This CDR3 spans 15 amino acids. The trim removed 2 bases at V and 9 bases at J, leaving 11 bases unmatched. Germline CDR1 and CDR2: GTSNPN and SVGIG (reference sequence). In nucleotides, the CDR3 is TGTGCCTGGAGTCAACTAGCGGGCTCAGGGGTCATTCAGTACTTC. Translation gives CAWSQLAGSGVIQYF.

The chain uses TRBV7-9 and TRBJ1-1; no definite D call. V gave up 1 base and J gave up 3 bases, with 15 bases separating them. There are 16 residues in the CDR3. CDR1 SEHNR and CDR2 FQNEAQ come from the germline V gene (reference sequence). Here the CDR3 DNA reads TGTGCCAGCAGCTTAGTTTTGATGACGGAGTACACTGAAGCTTTCTTT. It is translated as CASSLVLMTEYTEAFF. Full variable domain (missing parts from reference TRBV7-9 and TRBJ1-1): DTGVSQNPRHKITKRGQNVTFRCDPISEHNRLYWYRQTLGQGPEFLTYFQNEAQLEKSRLLSDRFSAERPKGSFSTLEIQRTEQGDSAMYLCASSLVLMTEYTEAFFGQGTRLTVV.

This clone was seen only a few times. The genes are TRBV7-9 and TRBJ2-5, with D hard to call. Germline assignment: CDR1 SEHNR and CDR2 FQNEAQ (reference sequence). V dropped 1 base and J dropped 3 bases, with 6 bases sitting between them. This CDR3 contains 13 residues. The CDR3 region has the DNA TGTGCCAGCAGCTTAGGAGTAGAAGAGACCCAGTACTTC. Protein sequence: CASSLGVEETQYF. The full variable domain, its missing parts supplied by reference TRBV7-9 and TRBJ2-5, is DTGVSQNPRHKITKRGQNVTFRCDPISEHNRLYWYRQTLGQGPEFLTYFQNEAQLEKSRLLSDRFSAERPKGSFSTLEIQRTEQGDSAMYLCASSLGVEETQYFGPGTRLLVL.

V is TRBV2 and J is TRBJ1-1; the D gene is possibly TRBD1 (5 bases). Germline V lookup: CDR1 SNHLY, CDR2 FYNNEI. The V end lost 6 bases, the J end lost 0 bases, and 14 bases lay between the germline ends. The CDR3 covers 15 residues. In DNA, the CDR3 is TGTGCCAGCAGCCGACTGACAGATTTGAACACTGAAGCTTTCTTT. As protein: CASSRLTDLNTEAFF. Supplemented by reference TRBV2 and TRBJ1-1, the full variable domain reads EPEVTQTPSHQVTQMGQEVILRCVPISNHLYFYWYRQILGQKVEFLVSFYNNEISEKSEIFDDQFSVERPDGSNFTLKIRSTKLEDSAMYFCASSRLTDLNTEAFFGQGTRLTVV.

Here the CDR3 DNA reads TGTGCCAGCTCACCGACAGGGGAGTATGGCTACACCTTC. Translating gives CASSPTGEYGYTF. This chain joins TRBV18 and TRBJ1-2, with 8 bases identical to TRBD1. The CDR3 loop spans 13 amino acids. Losses at the gene ends were 3 bases for V and 5 bases for J; bases not matched to a gene: 2. Germline V gives CDR1 KGHSH, CDR2 LQKENI.

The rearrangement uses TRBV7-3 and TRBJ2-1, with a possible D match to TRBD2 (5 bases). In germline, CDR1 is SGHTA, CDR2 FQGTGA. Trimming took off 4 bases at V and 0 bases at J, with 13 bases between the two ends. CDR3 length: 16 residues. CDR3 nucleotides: TGTGCCAGCAGCTCAATTCCGGGGAGCTCCTACAATGAGCAGTTCTTC. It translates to CASSSIPGSSYNEQFF. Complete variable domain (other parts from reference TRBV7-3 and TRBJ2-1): GAGVSQTPSNKVTEKGKYVELRCDPISGHTALYWYRQSLGQGPEFLIYFQGTGAADDSGLPNDRFFAVRPEGSVSTLKIQRTERGDSAVYLCASSSIPGSSYNEQFFGPGTRLTVL.

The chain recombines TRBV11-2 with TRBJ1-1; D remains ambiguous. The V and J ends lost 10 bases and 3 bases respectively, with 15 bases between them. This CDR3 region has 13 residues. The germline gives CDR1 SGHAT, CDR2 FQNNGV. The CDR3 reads CATSRGRDTEAFF. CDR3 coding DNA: TGTGCCACCTCACGAGGACGGGACACTGAAGCTTTCTTT.

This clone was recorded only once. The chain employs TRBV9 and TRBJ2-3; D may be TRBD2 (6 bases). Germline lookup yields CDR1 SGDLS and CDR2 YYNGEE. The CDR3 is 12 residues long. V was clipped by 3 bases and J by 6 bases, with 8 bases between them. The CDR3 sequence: CASSALADTQYF. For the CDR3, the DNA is TGTGCCAGCAGCGCCCTAGCGGATACGCAGTATTTT.

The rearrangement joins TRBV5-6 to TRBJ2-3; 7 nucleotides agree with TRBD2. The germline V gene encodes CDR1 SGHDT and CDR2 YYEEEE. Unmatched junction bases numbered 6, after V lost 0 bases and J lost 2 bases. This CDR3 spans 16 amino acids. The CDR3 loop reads CASSLALGGYTDTQYF. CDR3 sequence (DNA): TGTGCCAGCAGCTTGGCACTGGGAGGGTACACAGATACGCAGTATTTT.

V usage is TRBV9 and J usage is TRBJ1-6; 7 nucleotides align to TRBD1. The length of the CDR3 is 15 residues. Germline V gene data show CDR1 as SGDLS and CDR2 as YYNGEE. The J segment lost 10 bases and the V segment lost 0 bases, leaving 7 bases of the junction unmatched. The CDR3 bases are TGTGCCAGCAGCGTAGGCGGGGACAGTGGGTCACCCCTCCACTTT. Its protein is CASSVGGDSGSPLHF.

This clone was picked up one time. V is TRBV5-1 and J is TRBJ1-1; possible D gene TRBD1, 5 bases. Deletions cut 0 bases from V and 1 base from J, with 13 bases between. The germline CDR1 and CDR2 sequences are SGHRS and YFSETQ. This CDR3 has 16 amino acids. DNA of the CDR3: TGCGCCAGCAGCTTGGGCGGTGGGGCGCAGAACACTGAAGCTTTCTTT. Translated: CASSLGGGAQNTEAFF.

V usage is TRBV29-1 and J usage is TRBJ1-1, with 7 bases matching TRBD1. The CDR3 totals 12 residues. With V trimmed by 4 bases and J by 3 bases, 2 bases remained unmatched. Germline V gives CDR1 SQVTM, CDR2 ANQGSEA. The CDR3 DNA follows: TGCAGCGTTGGACAGGGTTACACTGAAGCTTTCTTT. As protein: CSVGQGYTEAFF. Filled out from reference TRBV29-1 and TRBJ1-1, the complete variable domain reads SAVISQKPSRDICQRGTSLTIQCQVDSQVTMMFWYRQQPGQSLTLIATANQGSEATYESGFVIDKFPISRPNLTFSTLTVSNMSPEDSSIYLCSVGQGYTEAFFGQGTRLTVV.

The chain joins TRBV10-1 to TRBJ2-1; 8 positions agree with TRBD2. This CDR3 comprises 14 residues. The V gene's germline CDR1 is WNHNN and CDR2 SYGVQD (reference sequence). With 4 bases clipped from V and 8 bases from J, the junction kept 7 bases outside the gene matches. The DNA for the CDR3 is TGCGCCAGCAGTGGTCCCGGGACTAGGGATGAGCAGTTCTTC. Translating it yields CASSGPGTRDEQFF.

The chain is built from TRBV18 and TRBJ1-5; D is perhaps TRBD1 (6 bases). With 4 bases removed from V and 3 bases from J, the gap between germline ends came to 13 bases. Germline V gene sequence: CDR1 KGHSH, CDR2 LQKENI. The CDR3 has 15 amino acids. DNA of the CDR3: TGTGCCAGCTCACTGGGGGCGGGGGACAATCAGCCCCAGCATTTT. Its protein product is CASSLGAGDNQPQHF.

CDR3 bases: TGTGCCAGCAGTGAAAGTGGAGGGGCAGGGGGGTTTGGGCTAACTATGGGCTACACCTTC. It encodes CASSESGGAGGFGLTMGYTF. The rearrangement joins TRBV6-1 to TRBJ1-2; 7 nucleotides align to TRBD1. Unmatched junction bases numbered 26, after V lost 2 bases and J lost 8 bases. Germline V gene sequence: CDR1 MNHNS, CDR2 SASEGT. The CDR3 totals 20 residues.

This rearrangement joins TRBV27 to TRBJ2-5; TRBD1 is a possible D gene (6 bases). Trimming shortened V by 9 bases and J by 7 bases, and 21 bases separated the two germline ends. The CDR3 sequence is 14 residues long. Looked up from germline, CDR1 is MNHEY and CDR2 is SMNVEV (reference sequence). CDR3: CASSSDSRVGTQYF. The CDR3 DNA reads TGTGCCAGTTCCTCGGACAGTAGGGTAGGGACCCAGTACTTC.

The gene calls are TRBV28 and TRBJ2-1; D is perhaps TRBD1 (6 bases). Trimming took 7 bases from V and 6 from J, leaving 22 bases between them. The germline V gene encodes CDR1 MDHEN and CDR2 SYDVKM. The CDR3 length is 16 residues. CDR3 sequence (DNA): TGTGCCAGCACCTCCCTTTTTGGGCAGGGGAGCAATGAGCAGTTCTTC. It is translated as CASTSLFGQGSNEQFF.